The 18 T cell receptor beta chains below come from one sample, sequenced in a study of shared clonotypes between healthy human individuals. Assay used: immunoSEQ multiplex PCR; TCRdb lists only in-frame clones, some missing. The repertoire has almost 750,000 clones, over 55% of them found once; the top ten carry about 1.8%. The sequencing input was memory CD4+ T cells sorted from blood. Subset defined: CD45RA-negative fraction. Receptors were obtained from a woman in her twenties or thirties in good health.

The rearrangement joins TRBV2 to TRBJ2-7; 8 positions agree with TRBD2. Germline V lookup: CDR1 SNHLY, CDR2 FYNNEI. This CDR3 has 14 residues. The junction had 12 bases not matched to a gene; V was cut back by 7 bases and J by 7 bases. The CDR3 bases are TGTGCCAGCATCCGGCTAGCGGGCGGCGGGGAGCAGTACTTC. It translates to CASIRLAGGGEQYF.

The rearrangement links TRBV18 to TRBJ2-5; D call uncertain. Trimming stripped 4 bases from V and 5 bases from J, with 11 bases between. Germline V lookup: CDR1 KGHSH, CDR2 LQKENI. The CDR3 has 13 residues. In DNA, the CDR3 is TGTGCCAGCTCACTAAACGTGAGGGAGACCCAGTACTTC. Translated: CASSLNVRETQYF.

The rearrangement uses TRBV7-2 and TRBJ2-5; D not resolved. Germline V gives CDR1 SGHTA, CDR2 FQGNSA. This CDR3 spans 12 amino acids. V lost 8 bases and J 7 bases, leaving 14 bases between the germline ends. The CDR3: CASRPPSGTQYF. In DNA form, the CDR3 reads TGTGCCAGCCGCCCCCCCTCGGGGACCCAGTACTTC. Full variable domain (rest looked up from reference TRBV7-2 and TRBJ2-5): GAGVSQSPSNKVTEKGKDVELRCDPISGHTALYWYRQSLGQGLEFLIYFQGNSAPDKSGLPSDRFSAERTGGSVSTLTIQRTQQEDSAVYLCASRPPSGTQYFGPGTRLLVL.

This sequence joins TRBV11-3 and TRBJ2-2, with TRBD1 as a possible D gene (6 bases). Trimming took 4 bases from V and 7 from J, leaving 16 bases between them. Germline V gene data show CDR1 as SGHNT and CDR2 as YENEEA. The CDR3 is 15 residues long. The CDR3 is CASSSPGAAGGELFF. The CDR3 region has the DNA TGTGCCAGCAGCTCTCCAGGGGCCGCCGGCGGGGAGCTGTTTTTT.

V gene TRBV27 combines with J gene TRBJ1-1, with a tentative D call TRBD1 (5 bases). Per the germline V gene, CDR1 is MNHEY and CDR2 is SMNVEV (reference sequence). The length of the CDR3 is 12 residues. Deletions cut 6 bases from V and 7 bases from J, with 12 bases between. CDR3 protein: CASSPGRHEAFF. Here the CDR3 DNA reads TGTGCCAGCAGCCCGGGACGGCATGAAGCTTTCTTT.

The chain combines TRBV2 with TRBJ1-2; 8 positions agree with TRBD1. Germline lookup yields CDR1 SNHLY and CDR2 FYNNEI. V shed 7 bases, J shed 8 bases, and the junction held 15 bases outside the gene matches. This CDR3 is 15 amino acids long. DNA of the CDR3: TGTGCCAGCACCACTTTGACAGGGGCCCCAACGGGCTACACCTTC. This translates into CASTTLTGAPTGYTF. The entire variable domain, with the rest obtained from reference TRBV2 and TRBJ1-2, is as follows: EPEVTQTPSHQVTQMGQEVILRCVPISNHLYFYWYRQILGQKVEFLVSFYNNEISEKSEIFDDQFSVERPDGSNFTLKIRSTKLEDSAMYFCASTTLTGAPTGYTFGSGTRLTVV.

The gene calls are TRBV6-1 and TRBJ2-7, with TRBD1 identical over 9 bases. Trimming removed 6 bases from V and 7 bases from J; junction bases left unmatched: 10. Looked up from germline, CDR1 is MNHNS and CDR2 is SASEGT. This CDR3 contains 14 residues. CDR3 sequence reads: CASRDRGRLREQYF. Here the CDR3 DNA reads TGTGCCAGCAGAGACAGGGGGAGATTAAGGGAGCAGTACTTC.

The J gene is TRBJ2-3, the V gene TRBV18; D might be TRBD2 (6 bases). Germline V gene data show CDR1 as KGHSH and CDR2 as LQKENI. Trimming removed 3 bases from V and 0 bases from J, with 13 bases in between. This CDR3 contains 16 residues. The DNA for the CDR3 is TGTGCCAGCTCACCTAGCGGCGGAACTAGCACAGATACGCAGTATTTT. Translating it yields CASSPSGGTSTDTQYF.

The rearrangement links TRBV28 to TRBJ1-5, with unresolved D. Germline V gives CDR1 MDHEN, CDR2 SYDVKM. The V end was cut by 2 bases, the J end by 4 bases, with 12 bases between. The CDR3 extends over 15 amino acids. The CDR3 DNA sequence: TGTGCCAGCAGTTTAGCCCAGCGGTGGAATCAGCCCCAGCATTTT. Its translation: CASSLAQRWNQPQHF.

CDR3 in amino acids: CASSESRAGSSYEQYF. The CDR3 DNA reads as TGTGCCAGCAGTGAATCCAGGGCCGGGAGCTCCTACGAGCAGTACTTC. The V and J genes are TRBV25-1 and TRBJ2-7, with D possibly matching TRBD2 (6 bases). In germline, CDR1 is MGHDK, CDR2 SYGVNS. The CDR3 runs to 16 residues. V was pared by 1 base and J by 0 bases, with 13 bases between.

This clone was picked up one time. This rearrangement joins TRBV29-1 to TRBJ1-1, with a possible D match to TRBD1 (5 bases). Looked up from germline, CDR1 is SQVTM and CDR2 is ANQGSEA. The CDR3 is 12 residues long. Trimming pared 3 bases from V and 6 bases from J, leaving 11 bases between. The CDR3 loop is CSVESGGPEAFF. The CDR3 nucleotides read TGCAGCGTTGAGAGTGGGGGACCTGAAGCTTTCTTT.

This chain uses TRBV27 with TRBJ2-1, with D possibly TRBD1 on 5 matching bases. Germline V lookup: CDR1 MNHEY, CDR2 SMNVEV (reference sequence). This CDR3 has 12 residues. Between the trimmed V and J ends, which lost 9 bases and 10 bases, there was a span of 16 bases. CDR3 in amino acids: CASPQGVKEQFF. In DNA form, the CDR3 reads TGTGCCAGTCCTCAGGGTGTCAAGGAGCAGTTCTTC.

This clone was counted once. The chain has TRBV6-6 and TRBJ2-4; TRBD2 agrees at 7 bases. V gave up 8 bases and J gave up 4 bases; unmatched junction bases: 8. Per the germline V gene, CDR1 is MNHNY and CDR2 is SVGAGI (reference sequence). The CDR3 consists of 14 residues. The CDR3 region is CASGGGEGKNIQYF. Here the CDR3 DNA reads TGTGCCAGCGGGGGGGGAGAGGGAAAAAACATTCAGTACTTC.

This clone was seen a handful of times. The gene calls are TRBV11-2 and TRBJ2-7; tentatively, D is TRBD2 (6 bases). From germline, CDR1 is SGHAT and CDR2 FQNNGV. This CDR3 has 14 residues. V lost 1 base and J lost 7, with 14 bases in between. CDR3 DNA sequence: TGTGCCAGCAGCTTAGGGGGACGGAGGGGAGAGCAGTACTTC. It specifies CASSLGGRRGEQYF.

This sequence joins TRBV2 and TRBJ1-2, with 9 bases matching TRBD1. CDR3 size: 14 residues. The germline gives CDR1 SNHLY, CDR2 FYNNEI. V was pared by 10 bases and J by 1 base, with 7 bases of the junction left unmatched. For the CDR3, the DNA is TGTGCCACCTTGGACAGGGGACTTAACTATGGCTACACCTTC. Encoded protein: CATLDRGLNYGYTF. Filled out from reference TRBV2 and TRBJ1-2, the complete variable domain reads EPEVTQTPSHQVTQMGQEVILRCVPISNHLYFYWYRQILGQKVEFLVSFYNNEISEKSEIFDDQFSVERPDGSNFTLKIRSTKLEDSAMYFCATLDRGLNYGYTFGSGTRLTVV.

The J gene is TRBJ1-4, the V gene TRBV19, with D possibly TRBD1 on 5 matching bases. The CDR3 extends over 15 amino acids. Trimming cost V 4 bases and J 7 bases, with 16 bases left between them. From germline, CDR1 is LNHDA and CDR2 SQIVND (reference sequence). CDR3 in amino acids: CASSNLGRPGEKLFF. CDR3 nucleotide sequence: TGTGCCAGTAGTAACCTGGGACGCCCCGGTGAAAAACTGTTTTTT.

This clone was seen only once. This chain joins TRBV11-2 and TRBJ2-2; TRBD2 agrees at 13 bases. Germline CDR1 SGHAT, CDR2 FQNNGV. The ends lost 7 bases at V and 6 bases at J; junction bases unmatched: 8. There are 16 residues in the CDR3. The CDR3 region is CASTPTSGRVAGELFF. The CDR3 DNA reads as TGTGCCAGCACCCCTACTAGCGGGAGGGTCGCCGGGGAGCTGTTTTTT. Based on the CDR3 plus reference TRBV11-2 and TRBJ2-2, the full variable domain is EAGVAQSPRYKIIEKRQSVAFWCNPISGHATLYWYQQILGQGPKLLIQFQNNGVVDDSQLPKDRFSAERLKGVDSTLKIQPAKLEDSAVYLCASTPTSGRVAGELFFGEGSRLTVL.

The chain links TRBV19 to TRBJ2-1, with 7 nucleotides matching TRBD1. V dropped 5 bases and J dropped 5; count of bases not matched to a gene: 6. The V gene's germline CDR1 is LNHDA and CDR2 SQIVND (reference sequence). The CDR3 consists of 14 residues. DNA for the CDR3: TGTGCCAGTAGTCCCCGACAGGGCCACAATGAGCAGTTCTTC. It yields the protein CASSPRQGHNEQFF. Using reference TRBV19 and TRBJ2-1 for the parts outside the CDR3, the full variable domain is DGGITQSPKYLFRKEGQNVTLSCEQNLNHDAMYWYRQDPGQGLRLIYYSQIVNDFQKGDIAEGYSVSREKKESFPLTVTSAQKNPTAFYLCASSPRQGHNEQFFGPGTRLTVL.